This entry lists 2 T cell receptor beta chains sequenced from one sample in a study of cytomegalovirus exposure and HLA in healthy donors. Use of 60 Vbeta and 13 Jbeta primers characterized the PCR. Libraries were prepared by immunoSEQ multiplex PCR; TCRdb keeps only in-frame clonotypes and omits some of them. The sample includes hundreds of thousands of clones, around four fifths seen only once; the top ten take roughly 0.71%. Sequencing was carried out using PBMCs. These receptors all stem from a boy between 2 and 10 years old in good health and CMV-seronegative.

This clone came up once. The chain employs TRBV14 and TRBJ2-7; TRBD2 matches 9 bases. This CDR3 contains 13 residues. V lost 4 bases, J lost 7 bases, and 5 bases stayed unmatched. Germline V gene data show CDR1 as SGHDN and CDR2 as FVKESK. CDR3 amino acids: CASSPRLAGEQYF. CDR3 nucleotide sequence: TGTGCCAGCAGCCCCCGGCTAGCGGGAGAGCAGTACTTC. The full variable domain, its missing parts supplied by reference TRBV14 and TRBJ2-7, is EAGVTQFPSHSVIEKGQTVTLRCDPISGHDNLYWYRRVMGKEIKFLLHFVKESKQDESGMPNNRFLAERTGGTYSTLKVQPAELEDSGVYFCASSPRLAGEQYFGPGTRLTVT.

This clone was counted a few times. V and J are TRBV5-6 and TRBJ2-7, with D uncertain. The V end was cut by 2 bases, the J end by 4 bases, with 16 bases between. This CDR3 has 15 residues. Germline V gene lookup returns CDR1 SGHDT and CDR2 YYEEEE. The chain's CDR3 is CASSLESYQPYEQYF. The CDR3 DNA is TGTGCCAGCAGCTTAGAGTCTTATCAACCTTACGAGCAGTACTTC.